These 30 T cell receptor beta chains share one sample of origin, sequenced in a study of blood T cell repertoires in COVID-19. Repertoires were generated with immunoSEQ multiplex PCR, while TCRdb's copy carries only in-frame clones and drops some. The sample yields roughly 100,000 clones, 75% to 95% seen once. Sequencing was done on a sample of peripheral blood. The receptors come from a man younger than 30 with acute or convalescent COVID-19.

The chain carries TRBV10-2 and TRBJ1-5, with D unresolved. This CDR3 is 18 amino acids long. The V gene lost 3 bases and the J gene lost 0 bases, with 18 bases spanning the gap. Germline-derived CDR1 and CDR2 are WSHSY and SAAADI. The DNA of the CDR3 is TGCGCCAGCAGTGACTGGGCAGGAGGCATCTATAGCAATCAGCCCCAGCATTTT. Translating gives CASSDWAGGIYSNQPQHF.

The chain has TRBV19 and TRBJ2-1, with 9 bases matching TRBD2. Per the germline V gene, CDR1 is LNHDA and CDR2 is SQIVND (reference sequence). This CDR3 is built from 15 residues. J lost 6 bases, V lost 7 bases, and 10 bases had no gene match. CDR3 region: CASTFSGSYSNEQFF. DNA of the CDR3: TGTGCCAGTACTTTTAGCGGGAGTTATAGCAATGAGCAGTTCTTC.

The rearrangement links TRBV7-9 to TRBJ1-6; the D gene is possibly TRBD1 (5 bases). CDR1 is SEHNR, CDR2 FQNEAQ, per germline (reference sequence). There are 14 residues in the CDR3. Between the trimmed V and J ends, which lost 1 base and 9 bases, there was a span of 10 bases. The CDR3 DNA follows: TGTGCCAGCAGCTTAGAGCCCGGGGGTTCACCCCTCCACTTT. Translation: CASSLEPGGSPLHF.

The J gene is TRBJ1-5, the V gene TRBV9; 7 bases fit TRBD1. Germline CDR1 SGDLS, CDR2 YYNGEE. The CDR3 is 14 amino acids. Trimming removed 3 bases from V and 2 bases from J; junction bases left unmatched: 2. CDR3 loop: CASSAGQGNQPQHF. CDR3 sequence (DNA): TGTGCCAGCAGCGCAGGACAGGGCAATCAGCCCCAGCATTTT.

The V and J genes are TRBV12-3 or TRBV12-4 and TRBJ1-1; perhaps TRBD1 as D (5 bases). V was pared by 6 bases and J by 2 bases, with 10 bases between. CDR3 length equals 13 residues. This CDR3 is CASRRDGNTEAFF. DNA for the CDR3: TGTGCCAGCAGGCGGGACGGCAACACTGAAGCTTTCTTT.

This clone has only a few counts. The V and J genes are TRBV9 and TRBJ2-5; D remains ambiguous. Trimming stripped 3 bases from V and 5 bases from J, with 20 bases between. The CDR3 runs to 16 residues. The germline CDR1 and CDR2 sequences are SGDLS and YYNGEE. DNA of the CDR3: TGTGCCAGCAGCGCCGACTGGCCGTCACATAGTGAGACCCAGTACTTC. Translated, it gives CASSADWPSHSETQYF.

This chain joins TRBV5-8 and TRBJ1-2, with a weak D call TRBD1 (6 bases). This CDR3 comprises 14 residues. Trimming pared 2 bases from V and 6 bases from J, leaving 14 bases between. CDR1 is SGHTS, CDR2 YDEGEE, per germline. CDR3 residues: CASSLPTQGHGYTF. The CDR3 DNA reads as TGTGCCAGCAGCTTACCTACTCAGGGGCATGGCTACACCTTC.

V and J are TRBV30 and TRBJ2-1, with TRBD1 matching 8 bases. The trim removed 6 bases at V and 7 bases at J, leaving 14 bases unmatched. In germline, CDR1 is GTSNPN, CDR2 SVGIG (reference sequence). CDR3 size: 15 residues. CDR3 DNA sequence: TGTGCCTGCCTCCCGACAGGGGCCCCAGGGAATGAGCAGTTCTTC. Amino acid sequence: CACLPTGAPGNEQFF.

This chain links TRBV14 with TRBJ1-6; D call uncertain. The CDR3 contains 13 residues. Germline lookup yields CDR1 SGHDN and CDR2 FVKESK. The ends were cut back, 1 base at V and 9 bases at J, with 7 bases in the middle. The CDR3 region is CASSQVSSSPLHF. As DNA, the CDR3 is TGTGCCAGCAGCCAAGTCTCTTCTTCACCCCTCCACTTT.

CDR3 region: CAIRLRQGLGEKLFF. CDR3 nucleotide sequence: TGTGCCATCCGACTTAGACAGGGATTAGGTGAAAAACTGTTTTTT. V is TRBV2 and J is TRBJ1-4; 7 bases line up with TRBD1. V shed 10 bases and J 7 bases; nucleotides not matched to a gene: 15. This CDR3 is 15 amino acids long. Germline loops: CDR1 SNHLY, CDR2 FYNNEI.

This clone turned up a few times. The rearrangement uses TRBV27 and TRBJ1-2; TRBD1 is a possible D gene (6 bases). The CDR3 consists of 15 residues. V was pared by 3 bases and J by 2 bases, with 13 bases between. Germline CDR1 and CDR2: MNHEY and SMNVEV (reference sequence). The CDR3 coding sequence is TGTGCCAGCAGTTTTAGACAGGCACCAAACTATGGCTACACCTTC. Amino acid sequence: CASSFRQAPNYGYTF.

With respect to this clone: The sample contains more than one DNA sequence encoding this CDR3. This rearrangement joins TRBV18 to TRBJ1-4; no clear D. CDR3 length equals 14 residues. Trimming removed 6 bases from V and 1 base from J, with 9 bases in between. Germline V gene lookup returns CDR1 KGHSH and CDR2 LQKENI. CDR3 coding DNA: TGTGCCAGCTCTCCGGGGAGAACTAATGAAAAACTGTTTTTT. It specifies CASSPGRTNEKLFF.

This clone was detected once. This sequence joins TRBV7-9 and TRBJ1-2; 7 nucleotides match TRBD1. This CDR3 has 13 amino acids. Germline V gene sequence: CDR1 SEHNR, CDR2 FQNEAQ (reference sequence). Trimming removed 1 base from V and 6 bases from J; junction bases left unmatched: 2. The CDR3 region has the DNA TGTGCCAGCAGCTTAGAAGGGGGCAATGGCTACACCTTC. Amino acids: CASSLEGGNGYTF. Variable domain in full (rest from reference TRBV7-9 and TRBJ1-2): DTGVSQNPRHKITKRGQNVTFRCDPISEHNRLYWYRQTLGQGPEFLTYFQNEAQLEKSRLLSDRFSAERPKGSFSTLEIQRTEQGDSAMYLCASSLEGGNGYTFGSGTRLTVV.

The chain combines TRBV5-1 with TRBJ2-2, with 8 bases matching TRBD1. Germline V gives CDR1 SGHRS, CDR2 YFSETQ. The CDR3 extends over 16 amino acids. The trim removed 1 base at V and 8 bases at J, leaving 10 bases unmatched. CDR3 bases: TGCGCCAGCAGCTTGTCGACAGGGGCATCCTTGGGGGAGCTGTTTTTT. Its protein product is CASSLSTGASLGELFF.

The genes are TRBV7-7 and TRBJ1-1; a possible D gene is TRBD1 (6 bases). Germline V CDR1 and CDR2: SSHAT, FNYEAQ (reference sequence). V lost 6 bases to trimming and J lost 4 bases, with 15 bases between them. CDR3 size: 14 residues. The CDR3 sequence is CASRPALDSTEAFF. Here the CDR3 DNA reads TGTGCCAGCAGACCCGCCTTGGACAGCACTGAAGCTTTCTTT.

Written as DNA, the CDR3 is TGTGCCAGCAGCTCTAGAGGGCACTATGGCTACACCTTC. Protein: CASSSRGHYGYTF. The V gene is TRBV6-5, the J gene TRBJ1-2; D is unclear. There are 13 residues in the CDR3. Germline V gives CDR1 MNHEY, CDR2 SVGAGI. V was trimmed by 6 bases and J by 3 bases, leaving 11 bases between them.

The rearrangement uses TRBV27 and TRBJ2-7; D not resolved. V was cut by 9 bases and J by 2 bases, with 14 bases left in between. The CDR3 is 13 amino acids. Per germline, CDR1 MNHEY and CDR2 SMNVEV (reference sequence). The CDR3 DNA reads as TGTGCCAGAGCGATAGCTGTCCCCTACGAGCAGTACTTC. It encodes CARAIAVPYEQYF.

The count of this clone is one. The chain recombines TRBV5-1 with TRBJ1-4; possible D gene TRBD1, 6 bases. Trimming took 4 bases from V and 2 from J, leaving 18 bases between them. Germline assignment: CDR1 SGHRS and CDR2 YFSETQ. There are 17 residues in the CDR3. DNA for the CDR3: TGCGCCAGCAGCCCACTACAGGGTAGCGGGACTAATGAAAAACTGTTTTTT. Encoded protein: CASSPLQGSGTNEKLFF.

V gene TRBV30 combines with J gene TRBJ1-5; tentatively, D is TRBD1 (6 bases). V lost 1 base and J lost 6, with 10 bases in between. Germline lookup yields CDR1 GTSNPN and CDR2 SVGIG (reference sequence). The CDR3 has 13 residues. CDR3 loop: CAWSDRESQPQHF. The CDR3 nucleotides read TGTGCCTGGAGTGACAGGGAGAGTCAGCCCCAGCATTTT. Full variable domain (missing parts from reference TRBV30 and TRBJ1-5): SQTIHQWPATLVQPVGSPLSLECTVEGTSNPNLYWYRQAAGRGLQLLFYSVGIGQISSEVPQNLSASRPQDRQFILSSKKLLLSDSGFYLCAWSDRESQPQHFGDGTRLSIL.

As DNA, the CDR3 is TGCGCCAGCAGCCAAGGGATACAGGGCCTCTATGGCTACACCTTC. This codes for CASSQGIQGLYGYTF. The rearrangement uses TRBV4-1 and TRBJ1-2, with D maybe TRBD1 (6 bases). This CDR3 spans 15 amino acids. Germline V gene lookup returns CDR1 MGHRA and CDR2 YSYEKL. V lost 1 base and J lost 4, with 13 bases in between.

This chain uses TRBV7-9 with TRBJ2-5, with TRBD1 identical over 8 bases. The CDR3 is made up of 14 amino acids. The germline CDR1 and CDR2 sequences are SEHNR and FQNEAQ (reference sequence). The junction had 3 bases not matched to a gene; V was cut back by 2 bases and J by 4 bases. CDR3 loop: CASSLTTGAETQYF. The CDR3 DNA is TGTGCCAGCAGCTTAACGACAGGGGCAGAGACCCAGTACTTC.

This clone appeared once. The chain has TRBV4-1 and TRBJ2-4; TRBD1 agrees at 11 bases. Looked up from germline, CDR1 is MGHRA and CDR2 is YSYEKL. The junction had 10 bases not matched to a gene; V was cut back by 4 bases and J by 8 bases. The CDR3 extends over 16 amino acids. The CDR3 DNA sequence: TGCGCCAGCAGCCGAGGCCCGGACAGGGGGCCGGACATTCAGTACTTC. It codes for CASSRGPDRGPDIQYF.

This clone was detected only once. The rearrangement links TRBV5-1 to TRBJ2-7, with D uncertain. The CDR3 is 15 residues long. Germline CDR1 reads SGHRS; CDR2 reads YFSETQ. Trimming shortened V by 10 bases and J by 2 bases, and 22 bases separated the two germline ends. The CDR3 coding sequence is TGCGCCCGAGACCGACTGTCGGATGGTACCTACGAGCAGTACTTC. Protein sequence: CARDRLSDGTYEQYF.

This chain uses TRBV6-2 or TRBV6-3 with TRBJ1-5; 8 bases agree with TRBD1. V lost 0 bases and J lost 1; bases outside the gene matches: 8. Germline V gives CDR1 MNHEY, CDR2 SVGEGT. CDR3 length equals 18 residues. The CDR3: CASSYSTTGGRSNQPQHF. CDR3 DNA: TGTGCCAGCAGTTACTCCACTACAGGGGGTCGGAGCAATCAGCCCCAGCATTTT.

Regarding this clone: At one boundary the junction diverges from the germline segment, which might be a read error. J is TRBJ1-2 and V is TRBV3-1 (or the pseudogene TRBV3-2); D call uncertain. This CDR3 region has 15 residues. Germline CDR1 and CDR2: LGHDT and YNNKEL (reference sequence). CDR3 sequence: CASSQDLASNYGYTF. CDR3 in DNA: TGTGCCAGCAGCCAAGATCTGGCCAGTAACTATGGCTACACTTTC.

The CDR3 region is CASSIGLANTQYF. DNA of the CDR3: TGTGCCAGTAGTATCGGTCTAGCAAATACGCAGTATTTT. The rearrangement uses TRBV19 and TRBJ2-3; possibly TRBD2 for D (5 bases). The CDR3 sequence is 13 residues long. Germline V gives CDR1 LNHDA, CDR2 SQIVND (reference sequence). Between the trimmed V and J ends, which lost 3 bases and 7 bases, there was a span of 11 bases. Using reference TRBV19 and TRBJ2-3 for the parts outside the CDR3, the full variable domain is DGGITQSPKYLFRKEGQNVTLSCEQNLNHDAMYWYRQDPGQGLRLIYYSQIVNDFQKGDIAEGYSVSREKKESFPLTVTSAQKNPTAFYLCASSIGLANTQYFGPGTRLTVL.

This clone appeared a few times. Within the sample, other DNA sequences also encode this same CDR3. The V and J genes are TRBV4-1 and TRBJ1-6; D gene ambiguous. Looked up from germline, CDR1 is MGHRA and CDR2 is YSYEKL. V lost 4 bases to trimming and J lost 1 base, with 5 bases between them. The CDR3 is 14 amino acids. The CDR3 DNA reads TGCGCCAGCAGCCCCGGGTCCTATAATTCACCCCTCCACTTT. This sequence encodes CASSPGSYNSPLHF.

This chain links TRBV6-5 with TRBJ2-1; the D is unclear. CDR1 is MNHEY, CDR2 SVGAGI, per germline. Trimming shortened V by 0 bases and J by 4 bases, and 10 bases separated the two germline ends. This CDR3 has 15 amino acids. CDR3 residues: CASSYSSFPYNEQFF. The CDR3 region has the DNA TGTGCCAGCAGTTACTCGAGTTTCCCTTACAATGAGCAGTTCTTC.

V is TRBV5-1 and J is TRBJ1-4; TRBD1 matches 8 bases. The CDR3 length is 16 residues. CDR1 and CDR2 (germline): SGHRS, YFSETQ. V lost 4 bases, J lost 0 bases, and 5 bases stayed unmatched. The CDR3 DNA reads as TGCGCCAGCAGCCCCGGACAGGGTTCAACTAATGAAAAACTGTTTTTT. Its translation: CASSPGQGSTNEKLFF.

Points on this clone: A junction end diverges from the germline sequence, so it may reflect a read error. This chain links TRBV9 with TRBJ1-1; 7 nucleotides agree with TRBD1. This CDR3 is built from 16 residues. The germline gives CDR1 SGDLS, CDR2 YYNGEE. The CDR3 sequence: CASSVALKTGNAEAFF. Written as DNA, the CDR3 is TGTGCCAGCAGCGTAGCCCTAAAGACAGGGAACGCTGAAGCTTTCTTT.